The 10 T cell receptor beta chains below all came from one sample that was sequenced in a study of vaccination and CD4 T cells after COVID-19. Their antigen targets remain unknown. The Oncomine TCR Beta short-read assay was applied to DNA of cultured CD4+ T cells. In TCRdb, the PCR reads were re-called with MiXCR into one record per CDR3 protein. In the table there are some 7,000 distinct CDR3 sequences, 73% of which are singletons. Treatment: roughly ten-day PBMC culture with coronavirus spike peptide pools or control peptides (ViraFEST assay). The source material was CD4+ T cells from blood, cultured in vitro. Every receptor here comes from a human donor who had recovered from COVID-19.

The count of this clonotype is one. J is TRBJ2-5 and V is TRBV6-1; D may be TRBD2 (6 bases). This CDR3 comprises 13 residues. CDR1 and CDR2 from the germline V gene are MNHNS and SASEGT. Trimming took off 1 base at V and 12 bases at J, with 15 bases between the two ends. The DNA of the CDR3 is TGTGCCAGCAGTGAAGACCCGGGGGACGAAAAGTACTTC. The encoded protein is CASSEDPGDEKYF.

This clonotype has just a few counts. This chain connects TRBV2 to TRBJ2-1; 11 bases are shared with TRBD2. Germline CDR1 and CDR2: SNHLY and FYNNEI. V trimming: 4 bases; J trimming: 6 bases; junction bases outside the gene matches: 5. The CDR3 is made up of 15 amino acids. The CDR3 region has the DNA TGTGCCAGCAGTGTAGGTAGCGGGAGGGTCAATGAGCAGTTCTTC. Its translation: CASSVGSGRVNEQFF.

The J gene is TRBJ1-2, the V gene TRBV7-8; D gene uncertain. Trimming cost V 1 base and J 4 bases, with 10 bases left between them. Germline CDR1 reads SGHVS; CDR2 reads FQNEAQ. This CDR3 spans 14 amino acids. CDR3 sequence reads: CASSLVLSTYGYTF. CDR3 coding DNA: TGTGCCAGCAGCTTAGTGCTTTCCACCTATGGCTACACCTTC.

This clonotype was detected a few times. V gene TRBV20-1 combines with J gene TRBJ1-6; D unclear. This CDR3 is 15 amino acids long. The V and J ends lost 0 bases and 9 bases respectively, with 15 bases between them. Germline V gene data show CDR1 as DFQATT and CDR2 as SNEGSKA (reference sequence). CDR3 nucleotides: TGCAGTGCTAGAGAACCTCCAGGATCAAGTTCACCCCTCCACTTT. This codes for CSAREPPGSSSPLHF.

Sample share makes this clonotype medium-sized. V gene TRBV15 combines with J gene TRBJ2-3; D unclear. The V and J ends lost 1 base and 6 bases respectively, with 5 bases between them. The length of the CDR3 is 12 residues. Per the germline V gene, CDR1 is LNHNV and CDR2 is YYDKDF (reference sequence). The CDR3 DNA follows: TGTGCCACCAGCAGAGGGTCTGATACGCAGTATTTT. As protein: CATSRGSDTQYF.

CDR3 protein: CATQQGYGYTF. The CDR3 DNA is TGTGCCACCCAACAGGGGTATGGCTACACCTTC. This chain joins TRBV19 and TRBJ1-2, with 7 positions matching TRBD1. The V gene's germline CDR1 is LNHDA and CDR2 SQIVND (reference sequence). This CDR3 region has 11 residues. The V gene end was trimmed by 10 bases and the J gene end by 5 bases; junction bases not matched to a gene: 4.

This clonotype has a single count. The V and J genes are TRBV5-1 and TRBJ1-6; D possibly corresponds to TRBD1 (6 bases). The germline gives CDR1 SGHRS, CDR2 YFSETQ. The CDR3 is made up of 18 amino acids. The germline V and J ends were trimmed by 4 bases and 0 bases, with 17 bases remaining between them. CDR3 in DNA: TGCGCCAGCAGCCCAGGGGCCATGGCGAGCTCCTATAATTCACCCCTCCACTTT. Its translation is CASSPGAMASSYNSPLHF.

This clonotype rates as medium-sized. The J gene is TRBJ2-2, the V gene TRBV29-1; tentatively, D is TRBD1 (6 bases). The CDR3 runs 14 residues. Trimming took off 7 bases at V and 5 bases at J, with 17 bases between the two ends. The germline gives CDR1 SQVTM, CDR2 ANQGSEA. The CDR3 reads CSGTRERGTGELFF. The CDR3 DNA is TGCAGCGGTACCCGGGAAAGGGGGACCGGGGAGCTGTTTTTT.

Only one count was recorded for this clonotype. This sequence joins TRBV20-1 and TRBJ1-1; TRBD1 is a possible D gene (5 bases). V lost 2 bases and J 4 bases, leaving 17 bases between the germline ends. This CDR3 is built from 15 residues. Per germline, CDR1 DFQATT and CDR2 SNEGSKA (reference sequence). The chain's CDR3 is CSARRSRVSVTEAFF. As DNA, the CDR3 is TGCAGTGCTAGAAGGTCCAGGGTATCGGTCACTGAAGCTTTCTTT.

By its share, this clonotype is medium-sized. The rearrangement joins TRBV28 to TRBJ1-2; 9 nucleotides match TRBD1. This CDR3 contains 14 residues. Germline V gene sequence: CDR1 MDHEN, CDR2 SYDVKM. V was clipped by 6 bases and J by 7 bases; unmatched bases: 9. The CDR3 nucleotides are TGTGCCAGCAGGGTGACAGGGGGTTACCGTGGCTACACCTTC. Protein product: CASRVTGGYRGYTF.